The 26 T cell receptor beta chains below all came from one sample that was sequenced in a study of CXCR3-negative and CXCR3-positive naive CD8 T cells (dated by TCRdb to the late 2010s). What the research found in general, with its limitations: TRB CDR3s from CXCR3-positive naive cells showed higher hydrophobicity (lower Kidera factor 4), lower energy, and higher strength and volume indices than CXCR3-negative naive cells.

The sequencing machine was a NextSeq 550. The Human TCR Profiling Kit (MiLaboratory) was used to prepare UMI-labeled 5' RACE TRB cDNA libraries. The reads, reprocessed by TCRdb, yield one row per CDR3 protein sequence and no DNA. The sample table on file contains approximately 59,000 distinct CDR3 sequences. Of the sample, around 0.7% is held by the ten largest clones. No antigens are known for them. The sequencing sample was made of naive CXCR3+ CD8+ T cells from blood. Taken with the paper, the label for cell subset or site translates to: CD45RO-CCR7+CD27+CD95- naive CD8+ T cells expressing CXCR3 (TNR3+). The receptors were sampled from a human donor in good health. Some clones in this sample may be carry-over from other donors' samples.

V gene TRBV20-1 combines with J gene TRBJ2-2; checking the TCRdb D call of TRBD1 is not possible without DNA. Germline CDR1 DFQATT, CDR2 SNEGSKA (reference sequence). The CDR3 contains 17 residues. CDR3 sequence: CSARDLERDVRAGELFF.

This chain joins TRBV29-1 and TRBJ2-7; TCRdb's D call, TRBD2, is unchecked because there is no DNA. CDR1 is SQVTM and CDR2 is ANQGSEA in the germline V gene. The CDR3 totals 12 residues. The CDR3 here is CSVPGRSHEQYF.

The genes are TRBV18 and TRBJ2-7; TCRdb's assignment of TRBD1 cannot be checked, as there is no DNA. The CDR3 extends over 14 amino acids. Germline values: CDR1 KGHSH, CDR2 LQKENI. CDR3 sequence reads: CASSPGAASYEQYF.

This CDR3 reads CSVPGGVGYEQYF. V usage is TRBV29-1 and J usage is TRBJ2-7; the TCRdb call, TRBD2, lacks DNA for checking. CDR3 length: 13 residues. The germline gives CDR1 SQVTM, CDR2 ANQGSEA.

CDR3 region: CASSRGTGTDTQYF. V gene TRBV4-3 combines with J gene TRBJ2-3; there is no DNA to check the TCRdb D call of TRBD1. The CDR3 has 14 residues. CDR1 is LGHNA, CDR2 YSLEER, per germline.

The CDR3 protein is CASSQKYRANEQFF. This chain links TRBV14 with TRBJ2-1; there is no DNA to check the TCRdb D call of TRBD1. Germline CDR1 is SGHDN and CDR2 is FVKESK. This CDR3 has 14 amino acids.

The CDR3: CAWSAQGNTEAFF. The chain recombines TRBV30 with TRBJ1-1; TCRdb lists TRBD1, though no DNA is available to test this call. This CDR3 spans 13 amino acids. Looked up from germline, CDR1 is GTSNPN and CDR2 is SVGIG (reference sequence).

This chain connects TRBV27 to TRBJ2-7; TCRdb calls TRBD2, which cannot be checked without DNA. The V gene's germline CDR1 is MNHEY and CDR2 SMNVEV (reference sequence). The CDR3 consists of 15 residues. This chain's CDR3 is CASITGAGGIYEQYF.

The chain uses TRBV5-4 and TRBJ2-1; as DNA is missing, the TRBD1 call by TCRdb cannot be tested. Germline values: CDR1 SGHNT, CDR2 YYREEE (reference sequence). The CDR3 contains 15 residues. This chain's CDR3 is CASSWGVPSTNEQFF.

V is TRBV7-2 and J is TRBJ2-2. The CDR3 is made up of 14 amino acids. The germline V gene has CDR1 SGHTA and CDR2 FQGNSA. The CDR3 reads CASSLETSTGELFF.

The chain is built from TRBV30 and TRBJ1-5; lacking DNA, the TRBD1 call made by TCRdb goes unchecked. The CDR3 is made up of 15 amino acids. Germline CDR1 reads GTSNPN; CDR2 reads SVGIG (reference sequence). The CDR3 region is CAWSRGFNSNQPQHF.

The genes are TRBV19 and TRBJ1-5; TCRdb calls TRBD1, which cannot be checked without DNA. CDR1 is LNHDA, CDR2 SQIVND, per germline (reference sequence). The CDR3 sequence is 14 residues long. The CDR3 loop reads CASSIGQGNQPQHF.

Here the CDR3 reads CASSLASGPYEQYF. This chain joins TRBV7-2 and TRBJ2-7; as DNA is missing, the TRBD2 call by TCRdb cannot be tested. CDR3 length: 14 residues. The germline gives CDR1 SGHTA, CDR2 FQGNSA.

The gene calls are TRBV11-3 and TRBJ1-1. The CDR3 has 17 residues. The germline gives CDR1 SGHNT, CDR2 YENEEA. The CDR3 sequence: CASSLEIIGRKNTEAFF.

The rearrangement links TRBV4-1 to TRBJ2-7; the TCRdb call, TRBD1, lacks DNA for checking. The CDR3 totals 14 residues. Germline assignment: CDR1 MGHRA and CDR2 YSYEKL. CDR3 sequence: CASSPGTGGFEQYF.

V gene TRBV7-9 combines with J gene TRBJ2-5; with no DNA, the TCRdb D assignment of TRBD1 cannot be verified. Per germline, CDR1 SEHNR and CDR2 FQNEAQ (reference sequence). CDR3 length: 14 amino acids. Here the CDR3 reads CASSSWTAQETQYF.

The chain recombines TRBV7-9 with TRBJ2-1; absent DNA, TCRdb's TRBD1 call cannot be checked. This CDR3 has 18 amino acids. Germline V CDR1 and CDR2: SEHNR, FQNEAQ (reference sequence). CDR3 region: CASSLEVRGLSSYNEQFF.

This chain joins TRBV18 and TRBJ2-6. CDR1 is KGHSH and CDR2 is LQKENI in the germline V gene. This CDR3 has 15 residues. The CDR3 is CASSPLGSGANVLTF.

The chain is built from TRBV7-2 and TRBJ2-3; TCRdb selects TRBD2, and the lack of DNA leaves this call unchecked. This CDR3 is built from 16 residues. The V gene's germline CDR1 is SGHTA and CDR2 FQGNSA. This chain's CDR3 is CASSLTSGGFTDTQYF.

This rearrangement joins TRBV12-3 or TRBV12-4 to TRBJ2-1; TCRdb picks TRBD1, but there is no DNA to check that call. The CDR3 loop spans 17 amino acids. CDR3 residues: CASNSPGTGKSYNEQFF.

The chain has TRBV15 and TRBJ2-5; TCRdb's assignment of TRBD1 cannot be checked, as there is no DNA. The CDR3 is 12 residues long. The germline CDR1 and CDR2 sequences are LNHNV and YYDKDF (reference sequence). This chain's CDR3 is CATSRDLGDQYF. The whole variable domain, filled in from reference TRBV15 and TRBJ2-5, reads DAMVIQNPRYQVTQFGKPVTLSCSQTLNHNVMYWYQQKSSQAPKLLFHYYDKDFNNEADTPDNFQSRRPNTSFCFLDIRSPGLGDTAMYLCATSRDLGDQYFGPGTRLLVL.

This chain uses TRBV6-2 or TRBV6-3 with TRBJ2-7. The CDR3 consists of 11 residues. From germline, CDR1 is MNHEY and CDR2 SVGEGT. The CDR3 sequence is CASSREHEQYF.

CDR3 in amino acids: CSVPGQGEMNTEAFF. The chain couples TRBV29-1 to TRBJ1-1; there is no DNA to check the TCRdb D call of TRBD1. The CDR3 has 15 residues. The germline gives CDR1 SQVTM, CDR2 ANQGSEA.

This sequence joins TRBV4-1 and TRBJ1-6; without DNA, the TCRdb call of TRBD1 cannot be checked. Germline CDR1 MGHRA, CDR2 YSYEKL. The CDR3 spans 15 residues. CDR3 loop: CASSLRDNYNSPLHF.

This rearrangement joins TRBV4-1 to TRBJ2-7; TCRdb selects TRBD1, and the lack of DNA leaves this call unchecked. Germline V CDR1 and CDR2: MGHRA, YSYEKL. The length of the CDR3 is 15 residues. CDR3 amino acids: CASSQAGTGTYEQYF.

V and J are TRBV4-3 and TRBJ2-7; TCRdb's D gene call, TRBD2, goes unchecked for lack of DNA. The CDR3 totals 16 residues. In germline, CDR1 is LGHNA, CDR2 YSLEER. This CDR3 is CASSQDRASGTYEQYF.